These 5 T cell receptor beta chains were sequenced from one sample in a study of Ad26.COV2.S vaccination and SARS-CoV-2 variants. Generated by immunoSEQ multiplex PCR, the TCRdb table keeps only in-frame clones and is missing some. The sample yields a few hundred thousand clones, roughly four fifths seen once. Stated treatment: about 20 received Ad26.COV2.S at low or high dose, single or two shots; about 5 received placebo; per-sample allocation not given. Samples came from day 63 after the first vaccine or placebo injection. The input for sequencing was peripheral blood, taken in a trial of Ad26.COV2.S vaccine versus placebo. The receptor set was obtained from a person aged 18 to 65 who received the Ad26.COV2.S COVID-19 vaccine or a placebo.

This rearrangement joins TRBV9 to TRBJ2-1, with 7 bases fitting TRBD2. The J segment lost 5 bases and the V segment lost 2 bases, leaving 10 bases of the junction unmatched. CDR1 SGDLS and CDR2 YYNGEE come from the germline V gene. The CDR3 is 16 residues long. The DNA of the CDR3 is TGTGCCAGCAGCGTCTCCCCCTGGGGGGGAAACAATGAGCAGTTCTTC. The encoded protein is CASSVSPWGGNNEQFF.

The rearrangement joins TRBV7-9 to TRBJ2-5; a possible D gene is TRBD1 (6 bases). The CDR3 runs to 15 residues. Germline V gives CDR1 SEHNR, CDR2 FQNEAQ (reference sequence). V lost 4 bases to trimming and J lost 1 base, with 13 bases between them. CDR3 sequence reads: CASSSIQGPQETQYF. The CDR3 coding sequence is TGTGCCAGCAGCTCCATACAGGGCCCCCAAGAGACCCAGTACTTC.

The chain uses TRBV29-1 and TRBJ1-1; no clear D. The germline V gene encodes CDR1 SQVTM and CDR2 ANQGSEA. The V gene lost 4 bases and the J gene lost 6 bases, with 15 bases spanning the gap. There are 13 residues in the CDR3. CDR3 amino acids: CSVAAVQRAEAFF. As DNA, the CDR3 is TGCAGCGTTGCGGCAGTTCAGCGCGCTGAAGCTTTCTTT.

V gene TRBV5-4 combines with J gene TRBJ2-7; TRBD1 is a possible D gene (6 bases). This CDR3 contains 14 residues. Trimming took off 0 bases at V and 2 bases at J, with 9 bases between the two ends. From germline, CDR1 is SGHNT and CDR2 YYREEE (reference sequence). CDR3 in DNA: TGTGCCAGCAGCTTGGCCGGACAGACCTACGAGCAGTACTTC. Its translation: CASSLAGQTYEQYF.

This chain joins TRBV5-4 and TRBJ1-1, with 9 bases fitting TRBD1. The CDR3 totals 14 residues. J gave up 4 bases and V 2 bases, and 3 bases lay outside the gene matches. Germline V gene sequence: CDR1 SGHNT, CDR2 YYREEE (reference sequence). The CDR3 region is CASSLGQGSTEAFF. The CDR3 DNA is TGTGCCAGCAGCTTAGGACAGGGGAGCACTGAAGCTTTCTTT.